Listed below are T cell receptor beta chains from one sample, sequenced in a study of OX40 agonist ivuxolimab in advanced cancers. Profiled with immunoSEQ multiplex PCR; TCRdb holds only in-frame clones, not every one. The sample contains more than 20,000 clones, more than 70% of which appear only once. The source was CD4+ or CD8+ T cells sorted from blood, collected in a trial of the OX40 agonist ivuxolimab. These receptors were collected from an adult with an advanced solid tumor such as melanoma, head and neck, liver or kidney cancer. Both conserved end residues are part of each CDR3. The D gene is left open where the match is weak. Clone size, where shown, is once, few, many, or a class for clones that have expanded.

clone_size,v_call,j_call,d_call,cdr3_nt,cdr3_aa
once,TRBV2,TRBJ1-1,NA,TGTGCCAGCAGTGTTCGAAGTCTGACTCCTCTAAAAACTGAAGCTTTCTTT,CASSVRSLTPLKTEAFF
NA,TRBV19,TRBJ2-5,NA,TGTGCCAGTAAACCTCGTGGGAGGAGAGGGGAGACCCAGTACTTC,CASKPRGRRGETQYF
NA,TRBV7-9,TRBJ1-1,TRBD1,TGTGCCAGCAGCTTAAACAGGGGGAACACTGAAGCTTTCTTT,CASSLNRGNTEAFF
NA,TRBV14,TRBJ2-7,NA,TGTGCCAGCAGCCGATGGAGCTACGAGCAGTACTTC,CASSRWSYEQYF
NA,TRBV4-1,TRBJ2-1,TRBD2,TGCGCCAGCAGCCAAGTCCACAGCCCTAGCGGGAGGATCTACAATGAGCAGTTCTTC,CASSQVHSPSGRIYNEQFF
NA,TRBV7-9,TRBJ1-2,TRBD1,TGTGCCAGCAGTTCAGGGGGTCTGGAGGGCTACACCTTC,CASSSGGLEGYTF
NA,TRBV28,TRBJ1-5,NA,TGTGCCAGCAGTTTATGGGGCAGGGAAAATCAGCCCCAGCATTTT,CASSLWGRENQPQHF
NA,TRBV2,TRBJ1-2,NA,TGTGCCAGCCTCGACAGCCTTGGTCTGGGCTACACCTTC,CASLDSLGLGYTF
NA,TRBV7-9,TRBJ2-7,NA,TGTGCCAGCAGCTTAGCTCGCGACGAGCAGTACTTC,CASSLARDEQYF
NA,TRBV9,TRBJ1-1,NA,TGTGCCAGCAGCTCCACAACCAGGACTGCTTTCTTT,CASSSTTRTAFF
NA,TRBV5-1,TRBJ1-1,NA,TGCGCCAGCAGCCCTGGCCTGGGCCTAATAGAGAACACTGAAGCTTTCTTT,CASSPGLGLIENTEAFF
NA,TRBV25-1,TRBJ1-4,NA,TGTGCCAGCAGTGTTAGAGGGCAGGGGAACGAAAAACTGTTTTTT,CASSVRGQGNEKLFF
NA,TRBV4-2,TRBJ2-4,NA,TGTGCCAGCAGCCAAGACTCTAGCGCCCAAAATTACATAGCCAAAAACATTCAGTACTTC,CASSQDSSAQNYIAKNIQYF
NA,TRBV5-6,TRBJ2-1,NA,TGTGCCAGCAGCTGGACGGGGTACAATGAGCAGTTCTTC,CASSWTGYNEQFF
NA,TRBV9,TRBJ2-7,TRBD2,TGTGCCAGCAGCTCCGCTAGCGGGGGGACTTCCTACGAGCAGTACTTC,CASSSASGGTSYEQYF
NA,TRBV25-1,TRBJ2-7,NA,TGTGCCAGCAGACAGGGTTTTGACGAGCAGTACTTC,CASRQGFDEQYF
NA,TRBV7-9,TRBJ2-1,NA,TGTGCCAGCAGCCCTTCTAAGGGGGAGCAGTTCTTC,CASSPSKGEQFF
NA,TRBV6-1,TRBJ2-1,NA,TGTGCCAGCAGTGAACGAGTGGGTGGTAATGAGCAGTTCTTC,CASSERVGGNEQFF
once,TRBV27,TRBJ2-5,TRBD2,TGTGCCAGCAGTTTTAAGGGGCTCAGCGGGGGGGTGTGGCAAGAGACCCAGTACTTC,CASSFKGLSGGVWQETQYF
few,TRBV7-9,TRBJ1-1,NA,TGTGCCAGCCGAGGCCAATTGAACACTGAAGCTTTCTTT,CASRGQLNTEAFF
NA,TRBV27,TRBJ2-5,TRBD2,TGTGCCAGCAGCTCGGGGCTAGCGGGATTAGAGACCCAGTACTTC,CASSSGLAGLETQYF
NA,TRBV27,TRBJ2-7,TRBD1,TGTGCCAGCAGTTTATCCAGGACAGGACCCTCGGAGCAGTACTTC,CASSLSRTGPSEQYF
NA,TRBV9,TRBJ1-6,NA,TGTGCCAGCAGCGTACAGGAGAGCTCCTATAATTCACCCCTCCACTTT,CASSVQESSYNSPLHF
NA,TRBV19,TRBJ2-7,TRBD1,TGTGCCAGTAGTATCGGGACAGGGGCGATCGAGCAGTACTTC,CASSIGTGAIEQYF